The 23 T cell receptor beta chains reported below all come from one sample, sequenced in a study of regulatory dendritic cells for organ transplantation. Sorted subsets were CFSE-labeled and cultured roughly five days with allogeneic dendritic cells. Generated by immunoSEQ multiplex PCR, the TCRdb table keeps only in-frame clones and is missing some. The sample comprises about 18,000 clones, 70% to 80% of which are singletons, and roughly 3.1% rests with the top ten. Antigens for these TCRs are unknown. Sequencing was performed on memory CD4+ T cells from blood cultured with regulatory dendritic cells. Subset denoted: CD45RO+ memory T cells. The receptor source for this set is a human donor in good health.

The chain links TRBV30 to TRBJ1-1; D not resolved. CDR1 is GTSNPN, CDR2 SVGIG, per germline (reference sequence). Trimming took off 2 bases at V and 5 bases at J, with 12 bases between the two ends. The CDR3 sequence is 13 residues long. CDR3 amino acids: CAWSSSTTTEAFF. Here the CDR3 DNA reads TGTGCCTGGAGTTCAAGTACGACTACTGAAGCTTTCTTT.

The table lists this clone with a count of one. The chain employs TRBV6-1 and TRBJ2-5, with D possibly matching TRBD2 (7 bases). The germline CDR1 and CDR2 sequences are MNHNS and SASEGT. Between the trimmed V and J ends, which lost 8 bases and 7 bases, there was a span of 17 bases. The CDR3 runs to 13 residues. The CDR3 region is CASGGGLEGTQYF. CDR3 sequence (DNA): TGTGCCAGCGGGGGGGGCCTAGAGGGGACCCAGTACTTC.

This chain connects TRBV6-6 to TRBJ2-1; 9 nucleotides line up with TRBD1. The CDR3 has 15 residues. Germline V gene lookup returns CDR1 MNHNY and CDR2 SVGAGI (reference sequence). After removal of 5 bases from V and 4 bases from J, the junction contained 6 bases not matched to a gene. CDR3 DNA: TGTGCCAGCAGTCCACAGGGGGCCGCGTACAATGAGCAGTTCTTC. Translation: CASSPQGAAYNEQFF.

The chain uses TRBV5-1 and TRBJ2-2; 8 bases agree with TRBD1. The CDR3 is 15 residues long. CDR1 SGHRS and CDR2 YFSETQ come from the germline V gene. V lost 1 base to trimming and J lost 3 bases; unmatched junction nucleotides: 2. CDR3: CASSLQGADTGELFF. As DNA, the CDR3 is TGCGCCAGCAGCTTGCAGGGGGCCGACACCGGGGAGCTGTTTTTT.

The chain has TRBV10-3 and TRBJ2-5; unclear D gene. The CDR3 loop spans 14 amino acids. Trimming took off 0 bases at V and 1 base at J, with 6 bases between the two ends. Per germline, CDR1 ENHRY and CDR2 SYGVKD. CDR3 in DNA: TGTGCCATCAGTGAGTCCATTCTCCAAGAGACCCAGTACTTC. This sequence encodes CAISESILQETQYF.

The rearrangement uses TRBV28 and TRBJ2-5; tentative D call: TRBD2 (5 bases). The CDR3 has 13 amino acids. V was clipped by 6 bases and J by 1 base, with 9 bases between them. Germline loops: CDR1 MDHEN, CDR2 SYDVKM. The CDR3 region is CASRGAVQETQYF. DNA for the CDR3: TGTGCCAGCAGGGGAGCGGTCCAAGAGACCCAGTACTTC.

Comment on this clone: Other nucleotide sequences from this sample produce the same CDR3. The chain employs TRBV5-1 and TRBJ1-5; TRBD1 matches at 7 bases. CDR3 length: 14 amino acids. Germline CDR1 reads SGHRS; CDR2 reads YFSETQ. CDR3 residues: CPLDRLLSCQPQHF. CDR3 sequence (DNA): TGCCCCTTGGACAGGCTCTTATCCTGTCAGCCCCAGCATTTT.

The genes are TRBV5-4 and TRBJ2-1; unclear D gene. CDR3 length: 13 amino acids. The V end lost 0 bases, the J end lost 7 bases, and 8 bases lay between the germline ends. Germline V gene lookup returns CDR1 SGHNT and CDR2 YYREEE (reference sequence). CDR3 sequence: CASSLEKRNEQFF. The CDR3 DNA follows: TGTGCCAGCAGCTTGGAAAAGCGAAATGAGCAGTTCTTC.

This chain uses TRBV11-2 with TRBJ1-3; TRBD1 agrees at 7 bases. The germline gives CDR1 SGHAT, CDR2 FQNNGV. The length of the CDR3 is 15 residues. Trimming removed 6 bases from V and 0 bases from J; junction bases left unmatched: 5. CDR3 in amino acids: CASSPGQASGNTIYF. CDR3 sequence (DNA): TGTGCCAGCAGTCCCGGACAGGCCTCTGGAAACACCATATATTTT. Together with reference TRBV11-2 and TRBJ1-3, the CDR3 gives the full variable domain: EAGVAQSPRYKIIEKRQSVAFWCNPISGHATLYWYQQILGQGPKLLIQFQNNGVVDDSQLPKDRFSAERLKGVDSTLKIQPAKLEDSAVYLCASSPGQASGNTIYFGEGSWLTVV.

This chain connects TRBV29-1 to TRBJ2-7; TRBD1 matches 9 bases. From germline, CDR1 is SQVTM and CDR2 ANQGSEA. V lost 3 bases, J lost 5 bases, and 11 bases stayed unmatched. CDR3 length equals 15 residues. CDR3 sequence: CSVDPVGTGNHEQYF. The CDR3 nucleotides read TGCAGCGTTGATCCGGTCGGGACAGGGAACCACGAGCAGTACTTC.

The gene calls are TRBV9 and TRBJ1-3, with a tentative D call TRBD1 (5 bases). Germline CDR1 and CDR2: SGDLS and YYNGEE. V was trimmed by 0 bases and J by 4 bases, leaving 11 bases between them. The CDR3 has 15 residues. The CDR3 reads CASSVGQGAGNTIYF. The DNA of the CDR3 is TGTGCCAGCAGCGTAGGGCAGGGAGCGGGAAACACCATATATTTT.

This chain uses TRBV29-1 with TRBJ2-5; D gene uncertain. Germline V gene data show CDR1 as SQVTM and CDR2 as ANQGSEA. This CDR3 contains 14 residues. The germline V and J ends were trimmed by 5 bases and 5 bases, with 18 bases remaining between them. The CDR3, as DNA: TGCAGCGTTAAGTTTTTCGCCGGGTTGGAGACCCAGTACTTC. It codes for CSVKFFAGLETQYF.

V gene TRBV29-1 combines with J gene TRBJ2-3; TRBD2 is a possible D gene (6 bases). This CDR3 comprises 15 residues. CDR1 SQVTM and CDR2 ANQGSEA come from the germline V gene. V dropped 0 bases and J dropped 5 bases, with 15 bases sitting between them. The CDR3 protein is CSVEERAGRKDTQYF. Written as DNA, the CDR3 is TGCAGCGTTGAAGAGAGGGCAGGGAGGAAAGATACGCAGTATTTT.

The DNA of the CDR3 is TGTGCCAGCAGTATGAGCGGGAGGCAAGGTGGCGAGCAGTACTTC. Protein product: CASSMSGRQGGEQYF. This sequence joins TRBV27 and TRBJ2-7; 9 nucleotides line up with TRBD2. V was clipped by 5 bases and J by 6 bases; unmatched bases: 11. From germline, CDR1 is MNHEY and CDR2 SMNVEV (reference sequence). The CDR3 covers 15 residues.

The rearrangement joins TRBV5-6 to TRBJ1-1; 9 positions match TRBD1. Germline V gene sequence: CDR1 SGHDT, CDR2 YYEEEE. The CDR3 runs to 14 residues. V gave up 4 bases and J gave up 3 bases; unmatched junction bases: 4. The CDR3: CASSGGQGDTEAFF. In DNA, the CDR3 is TGTGCCAGCAGCGGGGGACAGGGAGACACTGAAGCTTTCTTT.

This clone has more than one count but fewer than ten. V and J are TRBV7-9 and TRBJ1-4, with D unclear. The CDR3 runs 14 residues. Trimming cost V 1 base and J 8 bases, with 11 bases left between them. Germline V gene sequence: CDR1 SEHNR, CDR2 FQNEAQ (reference sequence). CDR3: CASSLVGPGEKLFF. The CDR3 DNA reads TGTGCCAGCAGCTTAGTAGGGCCCGGGGAAAAACTGTTTTTT.

This clone was found a few times. The chain uses TRBV9 and TRBJ1-1; D ambiguous. This CDR3 region has 13 residues. CDR1 and CDR2 from the germline V gene are SGDLS and YYNGEE. Trimming took off 4 bases at V and 1 base at J, with 8 bases between the two ends. The CDR3 DNA reads TGTGCCAGCAGCTCCACACCGAACACTGAAGCTTTCTTT. Protein sequence: CASSSTPNTEAFF.

This chain links TRBV28 with TRBJ2-7; 10 bases are shared with TRBD1. The germline CDR1 and CDR2 sequences are MDHEN and SYDVKM. The CDR3 extends over 18 amino acids. V dropped 8 bases and J dropped 5; count of bases not matched to a gene: 21. CDR3 sequence (DNA): TGTGCCAGCCGTAGCGCCAGCGGGCGACCGGGACAGGGGCACGAGCAGTACTTC. Translating it yields CASRSASGRPGQGHEQYF.

The chain couples TRBV30 to TRBJ1-1; D may be TRBD1 (6 bases). V was shortened by 4 bases and J by 1 base, with 10 bases between the two germline ends. CDR1 is GTSNPN and CDR2 is SVGIG in the germline V gene (reference sequence). This CDR3 is built from 13 residues. The CDR3 sequence is CAWMGHWNTEAFF. As DNA, the CDR3 is TGTGCCTGGATGGGACACTGGAACACTGAAGCTTTCTTT.

This chain joins TRBV28 and TRBJ1-1, with 9 bases fitting TRBD1. The CDR3 is 15 amino acids. J gave up 4 bases and V 2 bases, and 5 bases lay outside the gene matches. The germline V gene has CDR1 MDHEN and CDR2 SYDVKM. CDR3 region: CASSLQLDRGTEAFF. The CDR3, as DNA: TGTGCCAGCAGTTTACAACTGGACAGGGGCACTGAAGCTTTCTTT.

V and J are TRBV5-6 and TRBJ2-7, with 10 bases lining up with TRBD2. V was clipped by 4 bases and J by 3 bases; unmatched bases: 7. CDR1 and CDR2 (germline): SGHDT, YYEEEE. This CDR3 region has 15 residues. The CDR3 nucleotides are TGTGCCAGCAGCCAAGGGACTAGCGAGAGCTACGAGCAGTACTTC. It specifies CASSQGTSESYEQYF.

The chain recombines TRBV7-3 with TRBJ2-2, with 8 bases identical to TRBD2. CDR3 size: 16 residues. V lost 5 bases to trimming and J lost 1 base; unmatched junction nucleotides: 6. CDR1 is SGHTA and CDR2 is FQGTGA in the germline V gene. The DNA of the CDR3 is TGTGCCAGCAGCCCCCGGGGGGGGAGGAACACCGGGGAGCTGTTTTTT. Translation gives CASSPRGGRNTGELFF.

The chain links TRBV5-1 to TRBJ2-2; the match to TRBD2 covers 14 bases. Germline loops: CDR1 SGHRS, CDR2 YFSETQ. CDR3 size: 17 residues. The V and J ends lost 4 bases and 7 bases, in that order; junction bases with no gene match: 9. The CDR3 bases are TGCGCCAGCAGCGGGACTAGCGGGAGTTTTTTGATCGGGGAGCTGTTTTTT. This encodes CASSGTSGSFLIGELFF.